The clone carrying this T cell receptor (beta chain) was observed a handful of times. Its cognate antigen is unknown. With 60 Vbeta and 13 Jbeta primers, the PCR was carried out. Some clones are missing from TCRdb's copy, which holds only in-frame ones; the method was immunoSEQ multiplex PCR. This table has fewer than 150,000 clones, 15% appearing once. The data were taken from a study of cytomegalovirus exposure and HLA in healthy donors. Overall study context: Of the donors genotyped, several hundred in all, around 77% fell in the Caucasian-associated ancestry cluster. Overall study results and limits: Sequence variants that were highly shared formed a cluster that was likely a sequencing artifact. It was in a later analysis that TCR association rates were seen to vary by HLA locus, highest for DRB1 and lowest for HLA-C. Per a prior analysis, the majority of TCR beta V segments were productive roughly 90% or roughly 30% of the time.

This CDR3 is 16 amino acids long. V trimming: 5 bases; J trimming: 4 bases; junction bases outside the gene matches: 6. Germline V CDR1 and CDR2: SGHTA, FQGTGA. V usage is TRBV7-3 and J usage is TRBJ2-2; 11 nucleotides match TRBD2. Sequences were obtained from PBMCs. The sequence was obtained from a young woman in good health and CMV-seronegative. The CDR3 here is CASSLGLAGSTGELFF. In nucleotides, the CDR3 is TGTGCCAGCAGCCTTGGACTAGCGGGTAGCACCGGGGAGCTGTTTTTT.